The 32 T cell receptor beta chains given below trace back to one sample, sequenced in a study of PD-L1 blockade in urothelial cancer. Some clones are missing from TCRdb's copy, which holds only in-frame ones; the method was immunoSEQ multiplex PCR. This table holds about 110,000 clones, approximately 90% found once. Time point defined: peripheral blood 6 weeks after treatment start. This material consisted of PBMCs, taken around atezolizumab (anti-PD-L1) treatment. These receptors all stem from a man aged 55 to 69 with urothelial cancer.

This rearrangement joins TRBV4-1 to TRBJ2-1, with 12 positions matching TRBD2. CDR1 is MGHRA, CDR2 YSYEKL, per germline. The CDR3 loop spans 20 amino acids. The V segment lost 1 base and the J segment 0 bases; nucleotides outside the gene matches: 10. The chain's CDR3 is CASSQVYLAGGLSSYNEQFF. The CDR3 DNA reads as TGCGCCAGCAGCCAAGTTTACCTAGCGGGGGGGCTAAGCTCCTACAATGAGCAGTTCTTC.

CDR3 amino acids: CASSLGPGFSTDTQYF. Here the CDR3 DNA reads TGTGCCAGCAGCTTGGGGCCCGGATTTAGCACAGATACGCAGTATTTT. V usage is TRBV7-2 and J usage is TRBJ2-3, with D maybe TRBD1 (5 bases). Trimming shortened V by 3 bases and J by 0 bases, and 13 bases separated the two germline ends. This CDR3 comprises 16 residues. CDR1 is SGHTA and CDR2 is FQGNSA in the germline V gene.

Concerning this clone: Germline and junction disagree at one end, which may indicate a read error. The rearrangement links TRBV7-2 to TRBJ1-2; D remains ambiguous. This CDR3 has 14 amino acids. Per germline, CDR1 SGHTA and CDR2 FQGNSA. CDR3 DNA sequence: TGTGCCAGCAGCCGCAACCCAGCGATCTATAGCTACACCTTC. Its protein product is CASSRNPAIYSYTF.

The chain has TRBV7-2 and TRBJ1-1; D uncertain. The CDR3 consists of 13 residues. Germline V CDR1 and CDR2: SGHTA, FQGNSA. V lost 4 bases to trimming and J lost 8 bases, with 14 bases between them. The CDR3 DNA reads as TGTGCCAGCAGCTCTAACGCAGCGCTAGAAGCTTTCTTT. It translates to CASSSNAALEAFF.

The gene calls are TRBV5-4 and TRBJ2-1; D is undetermined. Germline V CDR1 and CDR2: SGHNT, YYREEE (reference sequence). The germline V and J ends were trimmed by 5 bases and 0 bases, with 15 bases remaining between them. This CDR3 contains 16 residues. This chain's CDR3 is CASSLFISSSYNEQFF. Written as DNA, the CDR3 is TGTGCCAGCAGTTTATTCATTTCTAGCTCCTACAATGAGCAGTTCTTC.

The chain couples TRBV6-5 to TRBJ2-2, with D tentatively TRBD1 (5 bases). From germline, CDR1 is MNHEY and CDR2 SVGAGI. The CDR3 is 14 residues long. The germline V and J ends were trimmed by 3 bases and 5 bases, with 10 bases remaining between them. The CDR3 spells CASSYSRTTGELFF. CDR3 sequence (DNA): TGTGCCAGCAGTTATTCACGGACAACCGGGGAGCTGTTTTTT.

This clone was picked up one time. The chain couples TRBV30 to TRBJ2-1, with 7 nucleotides matching TRBD2. The CDR3 runs 14 residues. Germline-derived CDR1 and CDR2 are GTSNPN and SVGIG (reference sequence). With 0 bases clipped from V and 8 bases from J, the junction kept 7 bases outside the gene matches. This CDR3 reads CAWSVGRGYDEQFF. DNA for the CDR3: TGTGCCTGGAGTGTGGGGCGGGGGTACGATGAGCAGTTCTTC.

This chain joins TRBV30 and TRBJ2-2; tentative D call: TRBD1 (5 bases). Germline CDR1 GTSNPN, CDR2 SVGIG (reference sequence). Deletions cut 3 bases from V and 7 bases from J, with 12 bases between. The CDR3 has 13 amino acids. DNA of the CDR3: TGTGCCTGGAGCCCAGACAGTTACGGGGAGCTGTTTTTT. This sequence encodes CAWSPDSYGELFF.

The chain employs TRBV7-2 and TRBJ2-1, with 8 nucleotides matching TRBD2. CDR1 and CDR2 from the germline V gene are SGHTA and FQGNSA. J gave up 4 bases and V 5 bases, and 10 bases lay outside the gene matches. The CDR3 has 16 amino acids. CDR3 sequence reads: CASSATPGLGYNEQFF. The DNA for the CDR3 is TGTGCCAGCAGCGCAACTCCGGGACTAGGATACAATGAGCAGTTCTTC.

The J gene is TRBJ2-5, the V gene TRBV5-4; TRBD1 matches at 7 bases. Germline-derived CDR1 and CDR2 are SGHNT and YYREEE (reference sequence). Losses at the gene ends were 1 base for V and 5 bases for J; bases not matched to a gene: 5. CDR3 length: 14 residues. This chain's CDR3 is CASSLTGDTETQYF. In DNA form, the CDR3 reads TGTGCCAGCAGCTTGACAGGGGATACGGAGACCCAGTACTTC.

The chain links TRBV4-1 to TRBJ2-7; 7 positions match TRBD2. The germline gives CDR1 MGHRA, CDR2 YSYEKL. The trim removed 1 base at V and 3 bases at J, leaving 9 bases unmatched. The CDR3 length is 16 residues. The DNA of the CDR3 is TGCGCCAGCAGCCAAGTTCTAGTCGGACTAGACTACGAGCAGTACTTC. It codes for CASSQVLVGLDYEQYF.

The chain carries TRBV19 and TRBJ2-1; 11 nucleotides agree with TRBD2. The CDR3 spans 15 residues. Germline assignment: CDR1 LNHDA and CDR2 SQIVND (reference sequence). V shed 4 bases and J 3 bases; nucleotides not matched to a gene: 2. The CDR3 here is CASSKGLAVYNEQFF. The CDR3 region has the DNA TGTGCCAGTAGTAAGGGACTAGCGGTCTACAATGAGCAGTTCTTC.

The chain employs TRBV5-6 and TRBJ2-5, with 9 bases matching TRBD1. V lost 3 bases to trimming and J lost 5 bases; unmatched junction nucleotides: 11. The CDR3 totals 16 residues. Germline-derived CDR1 and CDR2 are SGHDT and YYEEEE. The CDR3 here is CASSSGTGYLLETQYF. CDR3 nucleotides: TGTGCCAGCAGCTCCGGGACAGGGTATCTGCTGGAGACCCAGTACTTC.

The chain has TRBV27 and TRBJ2-3; D is ambiguous. V was shortened by 6 bases and J by 0 bases, with 13 bases between the two germline ends. CDR3 size: 15 residues. Germline V lookup: CDR1 MNHEY, CDR2 SMNVEV (reference sequence). The CDR3 region is CASSSPRFSTDTQYF. The CDR3 nucleotides are TGTGCCAGCAGCTCCCCCCGGTTTAGCACAGATACGCAGTATTTT.

This rearrangement joins TRBV19 to TRBJ2-3; TRBD2 is a possible D gene (5 bases). CDR3 length equals 15 residues. CDR1 and CDR2 from the germline V gene are LNHDA and SQIVND (reference sequence). The germline V and J ends were trimmed by 5 bases and 6 bases, with 18 bases remaining between them. The CDR3 DNA follows: TGTGCCAGTAGTCCCGGGCCGGGGAAAATGGATACGCAGTATTTT. Protein: CASSPGPGKMDTQYF.

The chain couples TRBV2 to TRBJ2-5; D is unresolved. CDR3 length: 12 amino acids. V shed 8 bases and J shed 2 bases, with 9 bases lying between them. Germline CDR1 is SNHLY and CDR2 is FYNNEI. CDR3 amino acids: CASWQEQETQYF. The DNA of the CDR3 is TGTGCCAGCTGGCAGGAACAAGAGACCCAGTACTTC.

The chain employs TRBV5-4 and TRBJ2-6; TRBD1 agrees at 8 bases. V dropped 0 bases and J dropped 2; count of bases not matched to a gene: 4. CDR3 size: 17 residues. CDR1 and CDR2 from the germline V gene are SGHNT and YYREEE (reference sequence). CDR3 loop: CASSLVQGAAGANVLTF. Written as DNA, the CDR3 is TGTGCCAGCAGCTTGGTTCAGGGGGCGGCTGGGGCCAACGTCCTGACTTTC.

V is TRBV6-6 and J is TRBJ2-3; 11 bases are a match to TRBD1. This CDR3 spans 16 amino acids. Germline V gene lookup returns CDR1 MNHNY and CDR2 SVGAGI (reference sequence). Trimming took 5 bases from V and 3 from J; bases not matched to a gene: 7. The CDR3 loop is CASSPGQGALTDTQYF. The CDR3 region has the DNA TGTGCCAGCAGTCCCGGACAGGGGGCTCTAACAGATACGCAGTATTTT.

The J gene is TRBJ1-2, the V gene TRBV7-9, with TRBD1 as a possible D gene (6 bases). The V and J ends lost 0 bases and 2 bases respectively, with 7 bases between them. The length of the CDR3 is 14 residues. Germline V gene lookup returns CDR1 SEHNR and CDR2 FQNEAQ (reference sequence). The CDR3 DNA follows: TGTGCCAGCAGCTTAGCCGGGACAAACTATGGCTACACCTTC. Amino acids: CASSLAGTNYGYTF.

V and J are TRBV6-1 and TRBJ1-2; D not certain. Trimming cost V 7 bases and J 1 base, with 7 bases left between them. The germline CDR1 and CDR2 sequences are MNHNS and SASEGT. The CDR3 has 12 amino acids. Here the CDR3 reads CASNGINYGYTF. As DNA, the CDR3 is TGTGCCAGCAACGGGATTAACTATGGCTACACCTTC.

The chain couples TRBV7-2 to TRBJ2-1, with TRBD2 matching over 10 bases. The CDR3 extends over 15 amino acids. With V trimmed by 6 bases and J by 5 bases, 7 bases remained unmatched. Germline V gene lookup returns CDR1 SGHTA and CDR2 FQGNSA. In DNA, the CDR3 is TGTGCCAGCAGTTTTACTAGCGGGACCAACAATGAGCAGTTCTTC. This translates into CASSFTSGTNNEQFF.

The chain employs TRBV28 and TRBJ1-1; D gene unclear. Germline CDR1 is MDHEN and CDR2 is SYDVKM. This CDR3 contains 12 residues. V was trimmed by 6 bases and J by 2 bases, leaving 7 bases between them. CDR3 sequence (DNA): TGTGCCAGCAGCCGAGGTAACACTGAAGCTTTCTTT. It is translated as CASSRGNTEAFF. Full variable domain (rest looked up from reference TRBV28 and TRBJ1-1): DVKVTQSSRYLVKRTGEKVFLECVQDMDHENMFWYRQDPGLGLRLIYFSYDVKMKEKGDIPEGYSVSREKKERFSLILESASTNQTSMYLCASSRGNTEAFFGQGTRLTVV.

The rearrangement joins TRBV28 to TRBJ2-7, with D possibly matching TRBD1 (6 bases). The CDR3 loop spans 17 amino acids. CDR1 and CDR2 (germline): MDHEN, SYDVKM. V shed 4 bases and J shed 1 base, with 20 bases lying between them. CDR3 bases: TGTGCCAGCAGTTCTGAGGCGGCGACAGGCCATTCCTACGAGCAGTACTTC. Translated, it gives CASSSEAATGHSYEQYF.

This clone occurred once. A read error may produce the germline difference seen at one junction end. The V and J genes are TRBV18 and TRBJ2-5; 9 bases align to TRBD2. The germline V gene has CDR1 KGHSH and CDR2 LQKENI. This CDR3 comprises 15 residues. The DNA of the CDR3 is TGTGCCAGCTCACCACTAGCGGGGGATCAAGAGACTCAGTACTTC. It yields the protein CASSPLAGDQETQYF. Full variable domain (remainder filled in from reference TRBV18 and TRBJ2-5): NAGVMQNPRHLVRRRGQEARLRCSPMKGHSHVYWYRQLPEEGLKFMVYLQKENIIDESGMPKERFSAEFPKEGPSILRIQQVVRGDSAAYFCASSPLAGDQETQYFGPGTRLLVL.

V gene TRBV7-2 combines with J gene TRBJ2-1; 8 bases are shared with TRBD2. J gave up 3 bases and V 1 base, and 5 bases lay outside the gene matches. The CDR3 has 16 residues. Per germline, CDR1 SGHTA and CDR2 FQGNSA. The CDR3 DNA is TGTGCCAGCAGCTTAGGAGGTAGCGGGGTCTACAATGAGCAGTTCTTC. It translates to CASSLGGSGVYNEQFF.

V usage is TRBV7-7 and J usage is TRBJ2-3, with D hard to call. The germline V gene has CDR1 SSHAT and CDR2 FNYEAQ (reference sequence). V dropped 2 bases and J dropped 2 bases, with 11 bases sitting between them. The CDR3 loop spans 15 amino acids. CDR3 protein: CASSLKLDLTDTQYF. CDR3 sequence (DNA): TGTGCCAGCAGCTTAAAGCTAGACCTCACAGATACGCAGTATTTT.

For this clone: Its ends do not fully match the called genes, so a read error is possible. V usage is TRBV28 and J usage is TRBJ2-3; 7 nucleotides agree with TRBD2. The V gene's germline CDR1 is MDHEN and CDR2 SYDVKM. This CDR3 is 14 amino acids long. The CDR3 DNA reads TGTGCCAGCAGTTTAGGCGGGAGCAGAGATACGCAGTATTTT. This encodes CASSLGGSRDTQYF.

The genes are TRBV6-1 and TRBJ2-5, with TRBD2 identical over 10 bases. The V and J ends lost 2 bases and 3 bases, in that order; junction bases with no gene match: 3. Germline assignment: CDR1 MNHNS and CDR2 SASEGT. CDR3 length: 15 residues. The CDR3 nucleotides are TGTGCCAGCAGTGAAAGCGGGACTAGCGAAGAGACCCAGTACTTC. Translating gives CASSESGTSEETQYF.

This chain joins TRBV2 and TRBJ1-6; 8 bases fit TRBD1. V lost 6 bases, J lost 6 bases, and 4 bases stayed unmatched. CDR3 length: 14 residues. Germline V CDR1 and CDR2: SNHLY, FYNNEI. Here the CDR3 DNA reads TGTGCCAGCAGCGCGGACAGGGCTAATTCACCCCTCCACTTT. It translates to CASSADRANSPLHF.

This clone occurred once. The sample carries other DNA sequences with the same CDR3. The gene calls are TRBV6-5 and TRBJ1-2, with TRBD1 identical over 9 bases. This CDR3 is 14 amino acids long. The V gene's germline CDR1 is MNHEY and CDR2 SVGAGI. J was trimmed by 8 bases and V by 2 bases; bases with no gene match: 6. CDR3 in amino acids: CASSYRGQGSGYTF. CDR3 bases: TGTGCCAGCAGTTACCGGGGACAGGGAAGCGGCTACACCTTC.

The gene calls are TRBV5-1 and TRBJ2-7; 10 bases match TRBD2. Germline V gene sequence: CDR1 SGHRS, CDR2 YFSETQ. The CDR3 has 14 amino acids. The ends lost 1 base at V and 5 bases at J; junction bases unmatched: 3. The CDR3 loop is CASSLTSGMDEQYF. The CDR3 DNA sequence: TGCGCCAGCAGCTTGACTAGCGGGATGGACGAGCAGTACTTC.

This clone occurred once. This chain connects TRBV7-8 to TRBJ2-7, with TRBD2 as a possible D gene (6 bases). The ends were cut back, 5 bases at V and 0 bases at J, with 17 bases in the middle. Germline CDR1 reads SGHVS; CDR2 reads FQNEAQ. The CDR3 length is 16 residues. CDR3 DNA: TGTGCCAGCAGCCCTGTGGGACTGGGTCCCTCCTACGAGCAGTACTTC. It translates to CASSPVGLGPSYEQYF.